The 20 T cell receptor beta chains below all came from one sample that was sequenced in a study of identical twins. From the 5' RACE reads, TCRdb called clonotypes with MiXCR, one entry per CDR3 protein. The sample carries 500,000 to 550,000 distinct CDR3 sequences, 20% to 25% recorded once. The same data also contributed to another study, on yellow fever vaccine responses in identical twins.

Sequencing was carried out using CD4+ T cells sorted from blood. These receptors all come from a young woman in good health.

The rearrangement links TRBV5-1 to TRBJ2-1, with 8 bases that match TRBD2. The length of the CDR3 is 12 residues. V dropped 3 bases and J dropped 10; count of bases not matched to a gene: 3. Germline-derived CDR1 and CDR2 are SGHRS and YFSETQ. The chain's CDR3 is CASSSAGEEQFF. CDR3 coding DNA: TGCGCCAGCAGCTCAGCGGGGGAGGAGCAGTTCTTC.

The J gene is TRBJ1-1, the V gene TRBV11-2; D not certain. The germline V and J ends were trimmed by 2 bases and 9 bases, with 7 bases remaining between them. This CDR3 has 11 residues. Germline V gene data show CDR1 as SGHAT and CDR2 as FQNNGV. The CDR3 nucleotides read TGTGCCAGCAGCTTATTGGGTCAAGCTTTCTTT. Translating gives CASSLLGQAFF.

This clonotype was detected a few times. The rearrangement joins TRBV20-1 to TRBJ1-4; a weak D match, TRBD1 (6 bases). Looked up from germline, CDR1 is DFQATT and CDR2 is SNEGSKA (reference sequence). Deletions cut 3 bases from V and 8 bases from J, with 13 bases between. The CDR3 spans 13 residues. CDR3 sequence (DNA): TGCAGTGCTAGCCAAGGGGGACTCGAAAAACTGTTTTTT. Translating it yields CSASQGGLEKLFF.

The chain uses TRBV10-2 and TRBJ1-1, with TRBD1 as a possible D gene (5 bases). Trimming took 6 bases from V and 5 from J, leaving 13 bases between them. The CDR3 sequence is 13 residues long. Germline V gene sequence: CDR1 WSHSY, CDR2 SAAADI. The CDR3 protein is CASRGVTETEAFF. CDR3 in DNA: TGCGCCAGCAGGGGGGTGACGGAGACTGAAGCTTTCTTT.

This chain uses TRBV15 with TRBJ2-1; the match to TRBD2 covers 13 bases. J gave up 12 bases and V 0 bases, and 5 bases lay outside the gene matches. This CDR3 has 15 amino acids. From germline, CDR1 is LNHNV and CDR2 YYDKDF (reference sequence). Here the CDR3 reads CATSRDGLAGVGQFF. For the CDR3, the DNA is TGTGCCACCAGCAGAGACGGACTAGCGGGAGTAGGGCAGTTCTTC.

The chain combines TRBV11-1 with TRBJ2-6, with 7 bases aligning to TRBD1. The J segment lost 2 bases and the V segment lost 0 bases, leaving 10 bases of the junction unmatched. The CDR3 has 19 amino acids. Germline CDR1 and CDR2: SGHAT and FQDESV (reference sequence). The CDR3: CASSLALNTGDPGANVLTF. For the CDR3, the DNA is TGTGCCAGCAGCTTAGCCCTGAACACAGGGGACCCTGGGGCCAACGTCCTGACTTTC.

This clonotype came up a few times. The chain joins TRBV6-1 to TRBJ1-2; 8 nucleotides align to TRBD1. Germline V gene sequence: CDR1 MNHNS, CDR2 SASEGT. V was clipped by 6 bases and J by 0 bases; unmatched bases: 12. The CDR3 runs to 17 residues. The CDR3 coding sequence is TGTGCCAGCAGGCCAAGAGGGACAGGTACAACTAACTATGGCTACACCTTC. This codes for CASRPRGTGTTNYGYTF.

J is TRBJ1-2 and V is TRBV10-3; D gene ambiguous. The CDR3 length is 13 residues. Germline CDR1 reads ENHRY; CDR2 reads SYGVKD. V gave up 6 bases and J gave up 2 bases, with 10 bases separating them. CDR3 residues: CAISYGVNYGYTF. CDR3 sequence (DNA): TGTGCCATCAGCTACGGGGTGAACTATGGCTACACCTTC.

This clonotype was counted between two and nine times. The rearrangement links TRBV4-2 to TRBJ2-1; 14 nucleotides align to TRBD2. CDR1 is LGHNA, CDR2 YNFKEQ, per germline. With 0 bases clipped from V and 7 bases from J, the junction kept 5 bases outside the gene matches. The CDR3 has 17 amino acids. In nucleotides, the CDR3 is TGTGCCAGCAGCCAAGAACGGGGGACTAGCGGGAGTAATGAGCAGTTCTTC. This gives the protein CASSQERGTSGSNEQFF.

This clonotype was counted only a few times. This chain joins TRBV9 and TRBJ1-1; 8 nucleotides align to TRBD1. Germline CDR1 is SGDLS and CDR2 is YYNGEE. V was pared by 3 bases and J by 6 bases, with 7 bases of the junction left unmatched. The CDR3 has 14 residues. The chain's CDR3 is CASSAQGDRSEAFF. The CDR3 DNA sequence: TGTGCCAGCAGCGCCCAAGGGGACAGGTCTGAAGCTTTCTTT.

This rearrangement joins TRBV24-1 to TRBJ2-1; TRBD2 aligns across 10 bases. The CDR3 is 17 residues long. Germline lookup yields CDR1 KGHDR and CDR2 SFDVKD. The V segment lost 4 bases and the J segment 2 bases; nucleotides outside the gene matches: 7. The chain's CDR3 is CATSDPGLAATYNEQFF. The DNA of the CDR3 is TGTGCCACCAGTGACCCAGGACTAGCGGCGACCTACAATGAGCAGTTCTTC.

This clonotype was seen more than once but under ten times. The chain joins TRBV6-1 to TRBJ1-2; TRBD1 matches at 7 bases. The J segment lost 5 bases and the V segment lost 6 bases, leaving 12 bases of the junction unmatched. Germline loops: CDR1 MNHNS, CDR2 SASEGT. This CDR3 region has 15 residues. CDR3 sequence: CASRESGQGVYGYTF. DNA of the CDR3: TGTGCCAGCAGGGAGTCCGGGCAGGGGGTATATGGCTACACCTTC.

The chain links TRBV7-9 to TRBJ2-5; possible D gene TRBD2, 6 bases. Deletions cut 8 bases from V and 5 bases from J, with 18 bases between. Germline values: CDR1 SEHNR, CDR2 FQNEAQ (reference sequence). This CDR3 has 14 residues. CDR3 protein: CASAYGTSQETQYF. Here the CDR3 DNA reads TGTGCCAGCGCTTACGGGACTTCACAGGAGACCCAGTACTTC.

V is TRBV3-1 and J is TRBJ2-2, with D possibly TRBD2 on 5 matching bases. Germline V lookup: CDR1 LGHDT, CDR2 YNNKEL (reference sequence). The V end was cut by 3 bases, the J end by 5 bases, with 16 bases between. The CDR3 contains 16 residues. The CDR3 DNA sequence: TGTGCCAGCAGCCAGCCCGGGGTAATGACTACCGGGGAGCTGTTTTTT. Protein sequence: CASSQPGVMTTGELFF.

The chain is built from TRBV19 and TRBJ2-1; 8 positions agree with TRBD2. With 5 bases clipped from V and 10 bases from J, the junction kept 10 bases outside the gene matches. Germline V gene lookup returns CDR1 LNHDA and CDR2 SQIVND (reference sequence). This CDR3 has 14 amino acids. The CDR3 is CASSPGGGREEQFF. In nucleotides, the CDR3 is TGTGCCAGTAGTCCCGGGGGGGGTCGAGAGGAGCAGTTCTTC.

The chain employs TRBV9 and TRBJ2-3; 15 positions match TRBD2. The CDR3 is made up of 20 amino acids. CDR1 SGDLS and CDR2 YYNGEE come from the germline V gene. Trimming cost V 0 bases and J 5 bases; bases outside gene matches: 13. The CDR3 DNA sequence: TGTGCCAGCAGCGTAGATCCCGGACTAGCGGGAGGGTTCAAGAGAGATACGCAGTATTTT. Residues: CASSVDPGLAGGFKRDTQYF.

This chain uses TRBV12-3 or TRBV12-4 with TRBJ2-5; D ambiguous. The CDR3 runs 12 residues. Trimming cost V 4 bases and J 4 bases, with 7 bases left between them. The CDR3 spells CASSSYRETQYF. CDR3 DNA: TGTGCCAGCAGTTCATATCGAGAGACCCAGTACTTC.

This rearrangement joins TRBV5-1 to TRBJ2-5; D uncertain. Germline V CDR1 and CDR2: SGHRS, YFSETQ. V was clipped by 1 base and J by 5 bases, with 12 bases between them. CDR3 length: 14 residues. CDR3 nucleotide sequence: TGCGCCAGCAGCTTGAGTACCGTACGGGAGACCCAGTACTTC. This encodes CASSLSTVRETQYF.

CDR3 in amino acids: CATSRAGTSGISSYNEQFF. The CDR3, as DNA: TGTGCCACCAGCAGAGCCGGGACTAGCGGGATAAGCTCCTACAATGAGCAGTTCTTC. This sequence joins TRBV15 and TRBJ2-1; TRBD2 matches at 13 bases. The V segment lost 1 base and the J segment 0 bases; nucleotides outside the gene matches: 6. Germline-derived CDR1 and CDR2 are LNHNV and YYDKDF (reference sequence). This CDR3 is 19 amino acids long.

This chain joins TRBV27 and TRBJ2-7; a possible D gene is TRBD2 (7 bases). Trimming removed 5 bases from V and 2 bases from J, with 16 bases in between. The germline CDR1 and CDR2 sequences are MNHEY and SMNVEV (reference sequence). CDR3 size: 15 residues. The CDR3 loop reads CASSARGGPPYEQYF. Here the CDR3 DNA reads TGTGCCAGCAGTGCTAGGGGGGGACCACCCTACGAGCAGTACTTC.